These 26 T cell receptor beta chains share one sample of origin, sequenced in a study of T cell changes during pregnancy in multiple sclerosis. The data were produced by immunoSEQ multiplex PCR, yet TCRdb's version contains in-frame clones alone and is incomplete. The table records about 48,000 clones, 80% to 90% of them present only once. Here the sequenced sample was CD4+ T cells from peripheral blood mononuclear cells, taken in the second trimester of pregnancy. All receptors come from a female donor with multiple sclerosis, enrolled in a pregnancy study.

J is TRBJ2-1 and V is TRBV6-6; 9 bases match TRBD1. The trim removed 5 bases at V and 9 bases at J, leaving 11 bases unmatched. Per germline, CDR1 MNHNY and CDR2 SVGAGI (reference sequence). This CDR3 is built from 15 residues. CDR3 residues: CASSTTQQGATEQFF. CDR3 DNA sequence: TGTGCCAGCAGTACCACACAACAGGGGGCGACTGAGCAGTTCTTC.

The V call is TRBV14, the J call TRBJ2-3, with D unclear. Trimming took 2 bases from V and 2 from J, leaving 2 bases between them. The germline CDR1 and CDR2 sequences are SGHDN and FVKESK. This CDR3 has 12 amino acids. The CDR3: CASSQHTDTQYF. CDR3 nucleotides: TGTGCCAGCAGCCAACACACAGATACGCAGTATTTT.

The chain joins TRBV2 to TRBJ2-7; TRBD1 might be the D (5 bases). Germline V gives CDR1 SNHLY, CDR2 FYNNEI. The CDR3 consists of 13 residues. Trimming removed 6 bases at V and 2 bases at J, with 11 bases between. Here the CDR3 DNA reads TGTGCCAGCAGAGGACATCAACCCTACGAGCAGTACTTC. Translated: CASRGHQPYEQYF.

This chain links TRBV7-9 with TRBJ2-1; TRBD1 aligns across 10 bases. This CDR3 has 14 residues. Germline V CDR1 and CDR2: SEHNR, FQNEAQ (reference sequence). The trim removed 3 bases at V and 7 bases at J, leaving 3 bases unmatched. In DNA, the CDR3 is TGTGCCAGCAGCTTCCGGGACAGGGGAAATGAGCAGTTCTTC. This gives the protein CASSFRDRGNEQFF.

In DNA form, the CDR3 reads TGTGCCAGCAGCTTCTCTCAGCCCCAGCATTTT. Its protein product is CASSFSQPQHF. V usage is TRBV11-2 and J usage is TRBJ1-5; D call uncertain. Trimming removed 3 bases from V and 6 bases from J, with 3 bases in between. The germline gives CDR1 SGHAT, CDR2 FQNNGV. The CDR3 covers 11 residues.

The rearrangement uses TRBV2 and TRBJ2-7, with TRBD2 matching over 7 bases. The CDR3 spans 16 residues. The trim removed 6 bases at V and 6 bases at J, leaving 17 bases unmatched. Per the germline V gene, CDR1 is SNHLY and CDR2 is FYNNEI. The CDR3 loop reads CASRVSGQIGLREQYF. The CDR3 region has the DNA TGTGCCAGCAGGGTTAGCGGGCAAATAGGCCTTCGCGAGCAGTACTTC.

The chain couples TRBV9 to TRBJ2-5, with TRBD2 matching 9 bases. The CDR3 totals 16 residues. Germline V gene lookup returns CDR1 SGDLS and CDR2 YYNGEE. The V and J ends lost 4 bases and 1 base, in that order; junction bases with no gene match: 8. In nucleotides, the CDR3 is TGTGCCAGCAGCCCCCGGGAACTAGCGGGCCAAGAGACCCAGTACTTC. It yields the protein CASSPRELAGQETQYF.

V is TRBV21-1 and J is TRBJ2-7; the listed D gene, TRBD1, was not tested against the DNA. TRBV21-1 is noted as a pseudogene. The CDR3 has 14 amino acids. The CDR3 coding sequence is TGTGCCAGCAGCAAAGCGGACAGGGACAACGAGCAGTACTTC. Protein sequence: CASSKADRDNEQYF.

The chain couples TRBV5-8 to TRBJ1-5; possibly TRBD1 for D (5 bases). The V end lost 3 bases, the J end lost 7 bases, and 11 bases lay between the germline ends. Germline-derived CDR1 and CDR2 are SGHTS and YDEGEE. CDR3 length: 13 amino acids. CDR3 residues: CASSSKPGQPQHF. The CDR3 nucleotides read TGTGCCAGCAGCTCGAAACCAGGGCAGCCCCAGCATTTT.

This clone appeared once. The chain uses TRBV7-9 and TRBJ2-7; TRBD1 agrees at 12 bases. The CDR3 consists of 16 residues. Looked up from germline, CDR1 is SEHNR and CDR2 is FQNEAQ (reference sequence). V dropped 3 bases and J dropped 3; count of bases not matched to a gene: 6. CDR3 in DNA: TGTGCCAGCAGCTTGCTAGGGACAGGGGGCGGCTACGAGCAGTACTTC. Amino acid sequence: CASSLLGTGGGYEQYF.

The chain joins TRBV4-1 to TRBJ2-7; weak D call: TRBD1 (5 bases). V lost 0 bases to trimming and J lost 4 bases, with 13 bases between them. The CDR3 sequence is 15 residues long. Germline CDR1 and CDR2: MGHRA and YSYEKL. The CDR3 bases are TGCGCCAGCAGCCAAGATGCCGGACGGACATACGAGCAGTACTTC. As protein: CASSQDAGRTYEQYF.

V gene TRBV6-6 combines with J gene TRBJ2-4; 8 bases fit TRBD2. The length of the CDR3 is 15 residues. The germline V gene encodes CDR1 MNHNY and CDR2 SVGAGI (reference sequence). V lost 6 bases and J lost 6; bases outside the gene matches: 10. CDR3 protein: CASSDPGLGVNIQYF. CDR3 in DNA: TGTGCCAGCAGCGACCCGGGACTAGGGGTAAACATTCAGTACTTC.

This clone was observed once. The V and J genes are TRBV11-1 and TRBJ2-1; D is possibly TRBD1 (8 bases). Trimming took 5 bases from V and 9 from J, leaving 20 bases between them. This CDR3 is 15 amino acids long. Germline V gene sequence: CDR1 SGHAT, CDR2 FQDESV (reference sequence). The CDR3 region is CASSTGGAVGGEQFF. The DNA for the CDR3 is TGTGCCAGCAGCACAGGGGGGGCCGTTGGCGGTGAGCAGTTCTTC.

This chain links TRBV10-3 with TRBJ2-5; 9 positions agree with TRBD1. This CDR3 comprises 15 residues. Germline V gene data show CDR1 as ENHRY and CDR2 as SYGVKD. V lost 3 bases, J lost 2 bases, and 4 bases stayed unmatched. CDR3 sequence: CAISDGTGLQETQYF. The CDR3 DNA follows: TGTGCCATCAGTGACGGGACAGGGCTTCAAGAGACCCAGTACTTC.

V and J are TRBV11-2 and TRBJ2-1; 13 bases align to TRBD2. Per the germline V gene, CDR1 is SGHAT and CDR2 is FQNNGV. The J segment lost 1 base and the V segment lost 6 bases, leaving 12 bases of the junction unmatched. The CDR3 is 19 residues long. CDR3 sequence: CASRPALAGGPRSYNEQFF. CDR3 coding DNA: TGTGCCAGCAGGCCCGCACTAGCGGGAGGGCCCAGGTCCTACAATGAGCAGTTCTTC.

The CDR3 protein is CASSPNRQGLSGNTIYF. CDR3 sequence (DNA): TGTGCCAGCTCACCGAATCGACAGGGTCTCTCTGGAAACACCATATATTTT. The gene calls are TRBV18 and TRBJ1-3; 7 bases are a match to TRBD1. Germline CDR1 is KGHSH and CDR2 is LQKENI. V gave up 3 bases and J gave up 0 bases; unmatched junction bases: 8. The CDR3 has 17 residues.

This chain links TRBV6-5 with TRBJ2-5, with a weak D call TRBD1 (5 bases). CDR1 is MNHEY and CDR2 is SVGAGI in the germline V gene. Trimming removed 0 bases from V and 1 base from J, with 12 bases in between. The CDR3 contains 16 residues. The DNA for the CDR3 is TGTGCCAGCAGTTACTCGTTTAGCCAGGGCCAAGAGACCCAGTACTTC. This gives the protein CASSYSFSQGQETQYF.

The chain has TRBV23-1 and TRBJ1-2, with a possible D match to TRBD1 (6 bases). TRBV23-1 is an ORF for which the function is uncertain. V gave up 6 bases and J gave up 5 bases, with 31 bases separating them. The CDR3 runs to 19 residues. CDR3 protein: CASSLIPGTKAIVGYGYTF. DNA for the CDR3: TGCGCCAGCAGCCTTATTCCCGGGACAAAGGCCATTGTTGGGTATGGCTACACCTTC.

This clone has a single count. The chain uses TRBV2 and TRBJ2-5; TRBD2 might be the D (6 bases). The CDR3 sequence is 12 residues long. Deletions cut 6 bases from V and 1 base from J, with 6 bases between. The germline CDR1 and CDR2 sequences are SNHLY and FYNNEI. CDR3 nucleotide sequence: TGTGCCAGCAGGGGACTCCAAGAGACCCAGTACTTC. Translating gives CASRGLQETQYF.

The V and J genes are TRBV29-1 and TRBJ1-4, with 7 bases aligning to TRBD1. Germline-derived CDR1 and CDR2 are SQVTM and ANQGSEA. The CDR3 totals 13 residues. V lost 4 bases, J lost 4 bases, and 3 bases stayed unmatched. The CDR3 nucleotides read TGCAGCGTTGCGGGGACAGTTAATGAAAAACTGTTTTTT. It encodes CSVAGTVNEKLFF.

This clone has only a few counts. The chain uses TRBV7-2 and TRBJ2-7, with D uncertain. Looked up from germline, CDR1 is SGHTA and CDR2 is FQGNSA. This CDR3 has 12 amino acids. Trimming cost V 1 base and J 6 bases, with 7 bases left between them. CDR3 nucleotide sequence: TGTGCCAGCAGCTTAGATTTCGGCGAGCAGTACTTC. It yields the protein CASSLDFGEQYF.

The chain uses TRBV5-6 and TRBJ1-4, with 8 bases matching TRBD1. Germline-derived CDR1 and CDR2 are SGHDT and YYEEEE. The V and J ends lost 4 bases and 8 bases, in that order; junction bases with no gene match: 7. The CDR3 has 14 residues. Written as DNA, the CDR3 is TGTGCCAGCAGCAGAGACAGGGGTAGAGAAAAACTGTTTTTT. Its protein is CASSRDRGREKLFF. The whole variable domain, remainder taken from reference TRBV5-6 and TRBJ1-4, is DAGVTQSPTHLIKTRGQQVTLRCSPKSGHDTVSWYQQALGQGPQFIFQYYEEEERQRGNFPDRFSGHQFPNYSSELNVNALLLGDSALYLCASSRDRGREKLFFGSGTQLSVL.

This rearrangement joins TRBV7-2 to TRBJ2-3; D might be TRBD2 (6 bases). The V gene lost 10 bases and the J gene lost 2 bases, with 13 bases spanning the gap. CDR1 SGHTA and CDR2 FQGNSA come from the germline V gene. The CDR3 extends over 13 amino acids. As DNA, the CDR3 is TGTGCCAACCGGGACTCTAACACAGATACGCAGTATTTT. As protein: CANRDSNTDTQYF.

V is TRBV4-3 and J is TRBJ2-7; D might be TRBD2 (5 bases). Trimming took off 1 base at V and 1 base at J, with 14 bases between the two ends. CDR3 length: 16 amino acids. Germline V gives CDR1 LGHNA, CDR2 YSLEER. The CDR3 DNA reads TGCGCCAGCAGCCAAGGCTACAGCGGATCATCCTACGAGCAGTACTTC. This codes for CASSQGYSGSSYEQYF.

CDR3 DNA: TGTGCCAGCATGAGGGGGTTTGGTGAAAAACTGTTTTTT. Residues: CASMRGFGEKLFF. The chain is built from TRBV25-1 and TRBJ1-4; D might be TRBD1 (6 bases). The CDR3 length is 13 residues. Germline V CDR1 and CDR2: MGHDK, SYGVNS. The V end was cut by 7 bases, the J end by 7 bases, with 13 bases between.

V gene TRBV28 combines with J gene TRBJ2-1; possibly TRBD1 for D (7 bases). Trimming left V 5 bases short and J 0 bases short, with 17 bases between. The CDR3 loop spans 17 amino acids. CDR1 and CDR2 from the germline V gene are MDHEN and SYDVKM. The CDR3 is CASSPLRGTHSYNEQFF. The DNA of the CDR3 is TGTGCCAGCAGTCCTCTCAGGGGGACTCACTCCTACAATGAGCAGTTCTTC.